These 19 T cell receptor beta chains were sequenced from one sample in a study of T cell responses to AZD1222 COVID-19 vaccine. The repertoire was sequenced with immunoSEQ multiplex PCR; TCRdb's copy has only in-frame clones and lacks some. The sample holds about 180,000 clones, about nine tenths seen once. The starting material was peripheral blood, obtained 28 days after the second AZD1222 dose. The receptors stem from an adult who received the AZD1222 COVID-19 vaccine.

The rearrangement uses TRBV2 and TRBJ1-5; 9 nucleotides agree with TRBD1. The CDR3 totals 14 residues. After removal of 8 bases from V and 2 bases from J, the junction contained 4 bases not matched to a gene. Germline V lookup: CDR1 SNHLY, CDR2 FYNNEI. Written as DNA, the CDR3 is TGTGCCAGCGGGGACAGGGTTGGCAATCAGCCCCAGCATTTT. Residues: CASGDRVGNQPQHF. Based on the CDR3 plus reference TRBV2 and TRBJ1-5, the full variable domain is EPEVTQTPSHQVTQMGQEVILRCVPISNHLYFYWYRQILGQKVEFLVSFYNNEISEKSEIFDDQFSVERPDGSNFTLKIRSTKLEDSAMYFCASGDRVGNQPQHFGDGTRLSIL.

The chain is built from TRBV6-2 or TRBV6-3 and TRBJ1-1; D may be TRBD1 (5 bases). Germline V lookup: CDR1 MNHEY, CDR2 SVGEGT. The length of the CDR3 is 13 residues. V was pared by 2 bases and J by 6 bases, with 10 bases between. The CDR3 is CASSYGRAAEAFF. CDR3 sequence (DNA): TGTGCCAGCAGTTACGGCAGGGCGGCTGAAGCTTTCTTT.

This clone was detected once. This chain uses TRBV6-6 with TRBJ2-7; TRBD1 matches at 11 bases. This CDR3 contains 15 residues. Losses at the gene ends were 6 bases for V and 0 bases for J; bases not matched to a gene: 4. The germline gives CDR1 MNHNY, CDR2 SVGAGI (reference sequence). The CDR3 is CASSSGTGGSYEQYF. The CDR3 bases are TGTGCCAGCAGCTCCGGGACAGGGGGCTCCTACGAGCAGTACTTC.

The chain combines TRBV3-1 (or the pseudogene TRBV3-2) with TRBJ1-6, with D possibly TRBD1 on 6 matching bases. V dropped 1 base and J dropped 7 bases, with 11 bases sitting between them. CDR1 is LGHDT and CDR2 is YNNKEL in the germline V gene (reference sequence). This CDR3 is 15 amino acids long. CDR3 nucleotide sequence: TGTGCCAGCAGCCAAGCTCCGGGACAAAATTCACCCCTCCACTTT. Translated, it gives CASSQAPGQNSPLHF.

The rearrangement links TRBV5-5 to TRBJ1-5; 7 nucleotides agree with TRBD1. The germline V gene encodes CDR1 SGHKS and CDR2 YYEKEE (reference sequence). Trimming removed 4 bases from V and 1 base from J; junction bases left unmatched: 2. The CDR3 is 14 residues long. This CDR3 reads CASSPQGSNQPQHF. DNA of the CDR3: TGTGCCAGCAGCCCACAGGGGAGCAATCAGCCCCAGCATTTT.

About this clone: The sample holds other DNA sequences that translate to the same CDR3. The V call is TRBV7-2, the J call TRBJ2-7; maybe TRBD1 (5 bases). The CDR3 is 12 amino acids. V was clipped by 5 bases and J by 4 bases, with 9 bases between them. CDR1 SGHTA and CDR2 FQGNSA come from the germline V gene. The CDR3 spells CASSRQSYEQYF. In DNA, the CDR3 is TGTGCCAGCAGCAGACAGAGTTACGAGCAGTACTTC.

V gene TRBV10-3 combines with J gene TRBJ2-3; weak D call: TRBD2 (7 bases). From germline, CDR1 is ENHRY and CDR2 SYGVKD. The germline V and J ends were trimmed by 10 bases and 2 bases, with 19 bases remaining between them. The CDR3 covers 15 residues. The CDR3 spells CATVGGGANTDTQYF. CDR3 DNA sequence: TGTGCCACCGTGGGAGGGGGGGCAAACACAGATACGCAGTATTTT.

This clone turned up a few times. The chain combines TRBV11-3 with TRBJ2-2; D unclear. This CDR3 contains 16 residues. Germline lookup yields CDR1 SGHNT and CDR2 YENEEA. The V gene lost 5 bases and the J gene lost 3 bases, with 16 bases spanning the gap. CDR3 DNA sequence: TGTGCCAGCAGCCACACCTGGGGTGGGGACACCGGGGAGCTGTTTTTT. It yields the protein CASSHTWGGDTGELFF.

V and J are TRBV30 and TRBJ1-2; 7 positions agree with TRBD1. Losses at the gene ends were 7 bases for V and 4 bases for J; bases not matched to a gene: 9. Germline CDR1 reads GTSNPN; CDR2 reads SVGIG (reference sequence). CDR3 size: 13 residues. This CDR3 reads CAYHLQGPYGYTF. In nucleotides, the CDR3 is TGTGCCTATCACCTACAGGGGCCCTATGGCTACACCTTC. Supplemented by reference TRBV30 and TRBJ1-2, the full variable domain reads SQTIHQWPATLVQPVGSPLSLECTVEGTSNPNLYWYRQAAGRGLQLLFYSVGIGQISSEVPQNLSASRPQDRQFILSSKKLLLSDSGFYLCAYHLQGPYGYTFGSGTRLTVV.

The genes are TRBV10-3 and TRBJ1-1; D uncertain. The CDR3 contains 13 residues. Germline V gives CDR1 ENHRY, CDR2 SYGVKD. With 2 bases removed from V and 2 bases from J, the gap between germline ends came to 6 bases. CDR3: CAISERLNTEAFF. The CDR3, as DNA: TGTGCCATCAGTGAGAGGCTTAACACTGAAGCTTTCTTT.

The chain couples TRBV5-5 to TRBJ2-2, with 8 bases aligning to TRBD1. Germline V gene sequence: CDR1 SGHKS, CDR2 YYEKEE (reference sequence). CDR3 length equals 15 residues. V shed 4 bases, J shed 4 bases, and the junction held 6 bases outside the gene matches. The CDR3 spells CASSTGQGGTGELFF. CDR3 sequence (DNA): TGTGCCAGCAGCACTGGACAGGGAGGCACCGGGGAGCTGTTTTTT.

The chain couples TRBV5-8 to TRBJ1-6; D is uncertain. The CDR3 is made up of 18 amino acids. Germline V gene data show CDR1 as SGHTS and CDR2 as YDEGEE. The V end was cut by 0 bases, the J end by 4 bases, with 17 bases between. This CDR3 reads CASSLGSARTAYNSPLHF. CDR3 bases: TGTGCCAGCAGCTTGGGATCAGCAAGGACGGCATATAATTCACCCCTCCACTTT. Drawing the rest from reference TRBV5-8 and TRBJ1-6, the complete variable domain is EAGVTQSPTHLIKTRGQQATLRCSPISGHTSVYWYQQALGLGLQFLLWYDEGEERNRGNFPPRFSGRQFPNYSSELNVNALELEDSALYLCASSLGSARTAYNSPLHFGNGTRLTVT.

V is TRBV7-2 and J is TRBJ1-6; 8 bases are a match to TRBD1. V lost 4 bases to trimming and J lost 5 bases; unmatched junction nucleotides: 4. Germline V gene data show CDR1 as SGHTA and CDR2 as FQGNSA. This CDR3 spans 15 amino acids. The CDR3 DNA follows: TGTGCCAGCAGCTCGTTGACAGGGGATAATTCACCCCTCCACTTT. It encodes CASSSLTGDNSPLHF.

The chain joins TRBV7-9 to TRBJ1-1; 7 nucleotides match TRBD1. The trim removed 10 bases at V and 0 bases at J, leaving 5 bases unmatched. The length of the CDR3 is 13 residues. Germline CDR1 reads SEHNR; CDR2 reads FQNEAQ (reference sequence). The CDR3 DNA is TGTGCCACCAAGGGACAGTTGAACACTGAAGCTTTCTTT. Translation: CATKGQLNTEAFF.

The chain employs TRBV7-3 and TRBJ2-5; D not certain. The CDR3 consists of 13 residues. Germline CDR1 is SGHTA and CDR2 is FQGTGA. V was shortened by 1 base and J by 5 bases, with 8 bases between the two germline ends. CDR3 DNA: TGTGCCAGCAGCTTAAATTTCCGCGAGACCCAGTACTTC. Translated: CASSLNFRETQYF.

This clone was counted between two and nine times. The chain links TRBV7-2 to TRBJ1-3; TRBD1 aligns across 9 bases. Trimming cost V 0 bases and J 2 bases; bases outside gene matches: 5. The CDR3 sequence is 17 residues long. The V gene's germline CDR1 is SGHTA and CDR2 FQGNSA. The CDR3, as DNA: TGTGCCAGCAGCTTAGCTGCCGGGACAGGGACTGGAAACACCATATATTTT. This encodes CASSLAAGTGTGNTIYF.

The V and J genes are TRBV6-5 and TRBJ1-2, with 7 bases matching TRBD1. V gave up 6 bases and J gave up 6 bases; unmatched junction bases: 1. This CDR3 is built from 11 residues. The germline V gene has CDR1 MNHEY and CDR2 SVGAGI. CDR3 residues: CASSQGDGYTF. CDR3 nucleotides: TGTGCCAGCAGCCAGGGGGATGGCTACACCTTC.

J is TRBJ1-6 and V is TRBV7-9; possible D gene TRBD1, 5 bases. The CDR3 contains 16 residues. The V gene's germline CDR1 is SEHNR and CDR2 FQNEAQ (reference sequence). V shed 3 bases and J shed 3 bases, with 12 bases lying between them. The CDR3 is CASSFPSQGYNSPLHF. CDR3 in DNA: TGTGCCAGCAGCTTCCCCTCGCAGGGCTATAATTCACCCCTCCACTTT. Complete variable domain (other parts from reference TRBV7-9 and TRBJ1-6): DTGVSQNPRHKITKRGQNVTFRCDPISEHNRLYWYRQTLGQGPEFLTYFQNEAQLEKSRLLSDRFSAERPKGSFSTLEIQRTEQGDSAMYLCASSFPSQGYNSPLHFGNGTRLTVT.

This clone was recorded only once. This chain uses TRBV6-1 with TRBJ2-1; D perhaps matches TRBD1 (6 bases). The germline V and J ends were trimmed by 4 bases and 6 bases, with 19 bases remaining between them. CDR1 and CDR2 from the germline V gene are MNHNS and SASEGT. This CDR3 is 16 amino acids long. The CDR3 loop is CASSASSRGWSNEQFF. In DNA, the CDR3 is TGTGCCAGCAGTGCCTCCTCCAGGGGCTGGAGCAATGAGCAGTTCTTC.